The 9 T cell receptor beta chains given below trace back to one sample, sequenced in a study of long-term antiretroviral therapy in people with HIV. Sequencing relied on immunoSEQ assay v3.0, run at survey level. TCRdb keeps only in-frame clones here, not all; method: immunoSEQ multiplex PCR. In the table there are about 17,000 clones, approximately 95% of which are singletons. The material sequenced was unsorted PBMCs, taken less than 13 years after starting antiretroviral therapy. Source of these receptors: a man aged 30 to 39 with HIV.

The chain uses TRBV6-1 and TRBJ1-1; the D is unclear. V was clipped by 4 bases and J by 0 bases, with 9 bases between them. Germline CDR1 MNHNS, CDR2 SASEGT. This CDR3 is built from 14 residues. DNA of the CDR3: TGTGCCAGCAGTGTCCAACAGCTGAACACTGAAGCTTTCTTT. This sequence encodes CASSVQQLNTEAFF.

The chain is built from TRBV7-2 and TRBJ2-5; weak D call: TRBD1 (6 bases). Trimming shortened V by 4 bases and J by 9 bases, and 15 bases separated the two germline ends. Germline V gene sequence: CDR1 SGHTA, CDR2 FQGNSA. CDR3 length: 13 amino acids. The CDR3 protein is CASSSLQGGAQYF. The CDR3 nucleotides are TGTGCCAGCAGCTCGTTACAAGGGGGAGCCCAGTACTTC.

This sequence joins TRBV7-3 and TRBJ1-1; D perhaps matches TRBD1 (6 bases). V gave up 5 bases and J gave up 8 bases, with 15 bases separating them. The CDR3 is made up of 13 amino acids. From germline, CDR1 is SGHTA and CDR2 FQGTGA. Here the CDR3 reads CASSRIPGHEAFF. CDR3 nucleotide sequence: TGTGCCAGCAGCCGTATCCCGGGACACGAAGCTTTCTTT.

This sequence joins TRBV7-3 and TRBJ2-2; TRBD1 matches at 8 bases. Per the germline V gene, CDR1 is SGHTA and CDR2 is FQGTGA. The CDR3 spans 16 residues. V lost 5 bases to trimming and J lost 5 bases; unmatched junction nucleotides: 10. Here the CDR3 DNA reads TGTGCCAGCAGCCCTATGCAGGGGGCATATACCGGGGAGCTGTTTTTT. This encodes CASSPMQGAYTGELFF.

CDR3 coding DNA: TGTGCCACCAGCAGAGACGTGAATCAGCCCCAGCATTTT. This gives the protein CATSRDVNQPQHF. The chain recombines TRBV15 with TRBJ1-5; D remains unclear. CDR1 and CDR2 from the germline V gene are LNHNV and YYDKDF (reference sequence). V gave up 0 bases and J gave up 4 bases, with 4 bases separating them. This CDR3 is built from 13 residues.

The V call is TRBV29-1, the J call TRBJ2-5; TRBD2 agrees at 16 bases. CDR1 and CDR2 (germline): SQVTM, ANQGSEA. This CDR3 is 16 amino acids long. V was pared by 6 bases and J by 4 bases, with 8 bases of the junction left unmatched. The CDR3 coding sequence is TGCAGCGTCCTCGGGACTAGCGGGGGGGCCGGAGAGACCCAGTACTTC. Residues: CSVLGTSGGAGETQYF.

V and J are TRBV7-6 and TRBJ2-5, with D perhaps given as TRBD1 or TRBD2 (5 bases each). V was clipped by 4 bases and J by 5 bases, with 8 bases between them. Germline-derived CDR1 and CDR2 are SGHVS and FNYEAQ. CDR3 size: 12 residues. The CDR3 loop reads CASSSEGETQYF. In DNA form, the CDR3 reads TGTGCCAGCAGCTCCGAGGGGGAGACCCAGTACTTC.

Only a few counts were recorded for this clone. This rearrangement joins TRBV2 to TRBJ2-2; D is possibly TRBD2 (7 bases). Per germline, CDR1 SNHLY and CDR2 FYNNEI. V was shortened by 4 bases and J by 4 bases, with 31 bases between the two germline ends. The CDR3 totals 21 residues. The DNA for the CDR3 is TGTGCCAGCAGTGGGCCGGGGGCCGGACTAGGTTTGTCCGCCCGCACCGGGGAGCTGTTTTTT. Amino acids: CASSGPGAGLGLSARTGELFF.

The chain joins TRBV6-1 to TRBJ1-1, with unresolved D. Germline V gives CDR1 MNHNS, CDR2 SASEGT. This CDR3 has 13 residues. V was trimmed by 2 bases and J by 2 bases, leaving 6 bases between them. In nucleotides, the CDR3 is TGTGCCAGCAGTGAAACATTTAACACTGAAGCTTTCTTT. Protein sequence: CASSETFNTEAFF.